The source of this TCR beta chain is a study of regulatory T cells in long-lasting Graves disease. Across the study: Newly diagnosed Graves' patients took antithyroid drugs under 3 months.

The study's findings and limits: Newly diagnosed Graves' patients had higher TCR diversity than persistent ones. It was in persistent disease that TRBV28, TRBJ1-2 and TRBJ2-5 were favored.

This clonotype was seen at least ten times. The target antigen is unknown. Indicated time point: newly diagnosed GD, antithyroid drugs for less than 3 months. With RNA extracted from PBMCs as input, the TCR library was made. The ends lost 5 bases at V and 10 bases at J; junction bases unmatched: 11. In germline, CDR1 is KGHSH, CDR2 LQKENI. The CDR3 consists of 14 residues. Assembly of TCR beta libraries relied on iRepertoire HTBI primers together with Arm-PCR of CDR3 regions. Authors' processing steps: Samples collectively showed more than 55 TRBV and about 15 TRBJ segments. TCRdb passed the multiplex PCR reads through MiXCR, listing each CDR3 protein once. TCRdb's processing, not the authors', yielded these V and J calls. In the table there are under 300,000 distinct CDR3 sequences, 20% to 25% of which are singletons.

The gene calls are TRBV18 and TRBJ1-1; 9 nucleotides align to TRBD1. The sequence derives from a female donor with Graves disease. Specimen: peripheral blood mononuclear cells (PBMCs), collected at new diagnosis, from a patient treated with antithyroid drugs. The CDR3 DNA follows: TGTGCCAGCTCAAAAGACCGGGACAGGGAAATAGCTTTCTTT. Translating it yields CASSKDRDREIAFF.